The 22 T cell receptor beta chains below were found in one sample sequenced in a study of blood T cell repertoires in COVID-19 (dated by TCRdb to the early 2020s). The library relied on the immunoSEQ multiplex PCR assay. The table comes from immuneACCESS by way of TCRdb, which keeps in-frame sequences with V and J called. Part of the clones is missing from these tables; in studies checked, under half for an unresolved V gene and the rest for unknown reasons. The sample table lists 250,000 or so clones, around 86% of them with a count of one. In total, the top ten clones hold about 1.7% of the sample. Sequences were obtained from PBMCs or T cells enriched from blood (not recorded which). The receptors here all came from a man aged 40-49 years who had recovered from COVID-19.

The chain couples TRBV6-4 to TRBJ1-6; no firm D call. The ends were cut back, 6 bases at V and 5 bases at J, with 8 bases in the middle. The length of the CDR3 is 13 residues. The germline V gene has CDR1 MRHNA and CDR2 SNTAGT. Here the CDR3 DNA reads TGTGCCAGCAGGAGGCAAGATAATTCACCCCTCCACTTT. This translates into CASRRQDNSPLHF.

The chain couples TRBV19 to TRBJ2-7; D call uncertain. The germline V gene encodes CDR1 LNHDA and CDR2 SQIVND (reference sequence). CDR3 length: 13 amino acids. V was clipped by 6 bases and J by 9 bases, with 18 bases between them. This CDR3 is CASSPGEVTGQYF. In nucleotides, the CDR3 is TGTGCCAGTAGCCCCGGTGAGGTTACCGGGCAGTACTTC.

The chain couples TRBV18 to TRBJ1-1; 8 bases are shared with TRBD1. Germline V gene lookup returns CDR1 KGHSH and CDR2 LQKENI. Trimming cost V 3 bases and J 5 bases; bases outside gene matches: 11. The CDR3 is 16 residues long. The CDR3 here is CASSPEAGGPLTEAFF. CDR3 DNA sequence: TGTGCCAGCTCACCGGAGGCAGGGGGCCCCTTGACTGAAGCTTTCTTT.

The rearrangement links TRBV9 to TRBJ1-6, with a possible D match to TRBD1 (6 bases). In germline, CDR1 is SGDLS, CDR2 YYNGEE. The CDR3 runs 16 residues. The V end was cut by 2 bases, the J end by 7 bases, with 16 bases between. The CDR3 DNA reads as TGTGCCAGCAGCGTCGGGGGGGCCGGATCGAATTCACCCCTCCACTTT. It translates to CASSVGGAGSNSPLHF.

The CDR3 coding sequence is TGTGCCAGCAGTCCGCGCTCGGGGGTGATTGAAGAGACCCAGTACTTC. Its protein product is CASSPRSGVIEETQYF. The chain uses TRBV27 and TRBJ2-5, with D possibly being TRBD2 (6 bases). The V end was cut by 5 bases, the J end by 3 bases, with 19 bases between. The germline gives CDR1 MNHEY, CDR2 SMNVEV (reference sequence). CDR3 length: 16 residues.

This clone was counted many times. This chain connects TRBV7-9 to TRBJ2-1; 7 nucleotides align to TRBD2. V dropped 4 bases and J dropped 3; count of bases not matched to a gene: 12. The CDR3 has 17 residues. Germline V lookup: CDR1 SEHNR, CDR2 FQNEAQ (reference sequence). CDR3 DNA: TGTGCCAGCAGCTCCAAAAGCGGGAACACCTACTACAATGAGCAGTTCTTC. Its translation is CASSSKSGNTYYNEQFF.

The rearrangement links TRBV4-2 to TRBJ1-2; D is possibly TRBD1 (5 bases). The ends were cut back, 0 bases at V and 1 base at J, with 9 bases in the middle. CDR1 LGHNA and CDR2 YNFKEQ come from the germline V gene. CDR3 length equals 15 residues. In DNA form, the CDR3 reads TGTGCCAGCAGCCAAGATCCAGGGATTAACTATGGCTACACCTTC. Encoded protein: CASSQDPGINYGYTF.

The chain is built from TRBV23-1 and TRBJ1-2; 9 bases align to TRBD1. TRBV23-1 is annotated as an ORF whose role is uncertain. The length of the CDR3 is 18 residues. V was pared by 4 bases and J by 2 bases, with 14 bases of the junction left unmatched. CDR3 amino acids: CASSPQWALGQGNYGYTF. The CDR3 DNA follows: TGCGCCAGCAGTCCACAATGGGCTTTGGGACAGGGAAACTATGGCTACACCTTC.

The CDR3 loop reads CASSVLYEQYF. DNA of the CDR3: TGTGCCAGCAGCGTACTCTACGAGCAGTACTTC. The chain has TRBV9 and TRBJ2-7; no firm D call. CDR3 size: 11 residues. The V gene's germline CDR1 is SGDLS and CDR2 YYNGEE. V was shortened by 1 base and J by 3 bases, with 2 bases between the two germline ends.

The chain carries TRBV15 and TRBJ1-1; 7 nucleotides line up with TRBD1. This CDR3 comprises 14 residues. Germline CDR1 reads LNHNV; CDR2 reads YYDKDF (reference sequence). Trimming removed 0 bases from V and 6 bases from J; junction bases left unmatched: 4. The CDR3 region is CATSRDRGRAEAFF. CDR3 nucleotide sequence: TGTGCCACCAGCAGAGACAGGGGGAGAGCTGAAGCTTTCTTT. Complete variable domain (other parts from reference TRBV15 and TRBJ1-1): DAMVIQNPRYQVTQFGKPVTLSCSQTLNHNVMYWYQQKSSQAPKLLFHYYDKDFNNEADTPDNFQSRRPNTSFCFLDIRSPGLGDTAMYLCATSRDRGRAEAFFGQGTRLTVV.

The chain links TRBV30 to TRBJ1-4; no clear D. CDR3 length equals 14 residues. V dropped 3 bases and J dropped 7 bases, with 15 bases sitting between them. Germline V gives CDR1 GTSNPN, CDR2 SVGIG (reference sequence). The DNA of the CDR3 is TGTGCCTGGAGCCCCTCCCCCGCGCGTGAAAAACTGTTTTTT. This codes for CAWSPSPAREKLFF.

The rearrangement joins TRBV7-6 to TRBJ2-2; D not resolved. The CDR3 is 14 amino acids. CDR1 is SGHVS and CDR2 is FNYEAQ in the germline V gene. The germline V and J ends were trimmed by 3 bases and 4 bases, with 9 bases remaining between them. CDR3 DNA sequence: TGTGCCAGCAGCTTTGTTGGCGGCACCGGGGAGCTGTTTTTT. Its protein product is CASSFVGGTGELFF.

The rearrangement joins TRBV15 to TRBJ2-6; no clear D gene. CDR3 length equals 16 residues. The V gene lost 1 base and the J gene lost 0 bases, with 7 bases spanning the gap. Germline lookup yields CDR1 LNHNV and CDR2 YYDKDF (reference sequence). CDR3 bases: TGTGCCACCAGCAGAGTTTCAGGCTCTGGGGCCAACGTCCTGACTTTC. Protein product: CATSRVSGSGANVLTF.

The chain has TRBV20-1 and TRBJ2-7; 11 bases are shared with TRBD2. The germline V gene has CDR1 DFQATT and CDR2 SNEGSKA (reference sequence). This CDR3 comprises 14 residues. Trimming at V came to 3 bases and at J to 4 bases, leaving 5 bases not matched to a gene. CDR3 loop: CSASMTSGKYEQYF. The DNA of the CDR3 is TGCAGTGCTAGTATGACTAGCGGGAAGTACGAGCAGTACTTC.

J is TRBJ1-3 and V is TRBV4-3, with 7 bases identical to TRBD1. CDR1 is LGHNA and CDR2 is YSLEER in the germline V gene. The CDR3 is made up of 14 amino acids. Trimming took 2 bases from V and 4 from J; bases not matched to a gene: 2. The CDR3 protein is CASSQWTGGNTIYF. CDR3 nucleotides: TGCGCCAGCAGCCAATGGACAGGAGGAAACACCATATATTTT.

The V and J genes are TRBV15 and TRBJ1-3, with 8 nucleotides matching TRBD1. CDR1 and CDR2 from the germline V gene are LNHNV and YYDKDF (reference sequence). The CDR3 is made up of 15 amino acids. V shed 4 bases and J 9 bases; nucleotides not matched to a gene: 11. The CDR3 DNA reads TGTGCCACCAGCACTGACAGGGGTTTAATAGGCACCATATATTTT. It specifies CATSTDRGLIGTIYF. The variable domain in full, completed from reference TRBV15 and TRBJ1-3, reads DAMVIQNPRYQVTQFGKPVTLSCSQTLNHNVMYWYQQKSSQAPKLLFHYYDKDFNNEADTPDNFQSRRPNTSFCFLDIRSPGLGDTAMYLCATSTDRGLIGTIYFGEGSWLTVV.

This chain links TRBV14 with TRBJ1-3; D unresolved. CDR3 length: 14 amino acids. Germline V gives CDR1 SGHDN, CDR2 FVKESK. The V end lost 4 bases, the J end lost 0 bases, and 7 bases lay between the germline ends. The CDR3 sequence: CASSRGSSGNTIYF. The CDR3 region has the DNA TGTGCCAGCAGCCGAGGTTCCTCTGGAAACACCATATATTTT.

This clone was found once. This may stem from a read error, because a much larger clone lies one nucleotide away. The CDR3 loop is CAWGSRTGNEKLFF. The DNA of the CDR3 is TGTGCCTGGGGCTCCAGGACAGGGAATGAAAAACTGTTTTTT. This chain links TRBV30 with TRBJ1-4; 8 bases are shared with TRBD1. Germline values: CDR1 GTSNPN, CDR2 SVGIG (reference sequence). Trimming cost V 5 bases and J 5 bases; bases outside gene matches: 7. The CDR3 has 14 amino acids.

The rearrangement uses TRBV5-4 and TRBJ2-7; the match to TRBD2 covers 8 bases. Looked up from germline, CDR1 is SGHNT and CDR2 is YYREEE (reference sequence). CDR3 length: 15 residues. Trimming removed 0 bases from V and 2 bases from J; junction bases left unmatched: 4. The CDR3 nucleotides read TGTGCCAGCAGCTTGGCCGCGGGGGGCCCCTACGAGCAGTACTTC. Translated, it gives CASSLAAGGPYEQYF.

The chain combines TRBV18 with TRBJ2-1; 9 positions agree with TRBD2. The V segment lost 3 bases and the J segment 3 bases; nucleotides outside the gene matches: 9. CDR3 length: 17 residues. Germline V gives CDR1 KGHSH, CDR2 LQKENI. CDR3 protein: CASSPLTSGIGYNEQFF. The CDR3 DNA reads TGTGCCAGCTCACCCTTGACTAGCGGTATTGGCTACAATGAGCAGTTCTTC.

This chain uses TRBV2 with TRBJ2-1, with 9 bases fitting TRBD2. The CDR3 is 14 amino acids. V trimming: 6 bases; J trimming: 7 bases; junction bases outside the gene matches: 7. Germline V gives CDR1 SNHLY, CDR2 FYNNEI. The CDR3 reads CASRETSGRNEQFF. DNA for the CDR3: TGTGCCAGCAGGGAAACGAGCGGGAGGAATGAGCAGTTCTTC.

The chain couples TRBV4-2 to TRBJ1-1, with 7 nucleotides matching TRBD1. Unmatched junction bases numbered 5, after V lost 4 bases and J lost 0 bases. Germline lookup yields CDR1 LGHNA and CDR2 YNFKEQ. The CDR3 is 15 residues long. CDR3 DNA sequence: TGTGCCAGCAGCCCTCGGACAGGAATGAACACTGAAGCTTTCTTT. This encodes CASSPRTGMNTEAFF.